This TCR beta chain was recorded in a study of T cell responses to AZD1222 COVID-19 vaccine. The CDR3 runs 12 residues. V gave up 7 bases and J gave up 4 bases, with 10 bases separating them. CDR1 is SNHLY and CDR2 is FYNNEI in the germline V gene. Libraries were prepared by immunoSEQ multiplex PCR; TCRdb keeps only in-frame clonotypes and omits some of them. There are about 120,000 clones in the sample; over 85% occur only once, and less than 4.5% lies in the top ten. Sequences were derived from peripheral blood, sampled on day 0 of AZD1222 vaccination. The sequence was obtained from an adult in good health. The genes are TRBV2 and TRBJ1-1, with D possibly TRBD1 on 5 matching bases. Here the CDR3 DNA reads TGTGCCAGCAAGCAGGGCGGCACTGAAGCTTTCTTT. Its translation: CASKQGGTEAFF.